Listed here are 20 T cell receptor beta chains from one sample, sequenced in a study of shared clonotypes between healthy human individuals. CD45RO-negative, CCR7-positively selected cells formed the naive CD8 fraction, excluding terminally differentiated effector memory CD45RA+ cells. The table came from immunoSEQ multiplex PCR; TCRdb's copy has only in-frame clones and leaves some out. The table shows more than 550,000 clones, with 92% occurring only once. Sequencing input: naive CD8+ T cells sorted from blood. All receptors derive from a man younger than 45 in good health.

This chain uses TRBV29-1 with TRBJ2-1, with TRBD2 matching over 9 bases. Trimming at V came to 5 bases and at J to 2 bases, leaving 4 bases not matched to a gene. This CDR3 is 14 amino acids long. Germline lookup yields CDR1 SQVTM and CDR2 ANQGSEA. The CDR3 is CSVLSGSPYNEQFF. CDR3 coding DNA: TGCAGCGTTCTTAGCGGGAGCCCCTACAATGAGCAGTTCTTC.

V is TRBV6-1 and J is TRBJ2-7, with 9 bases aligning to TRBD2. The CDR3 loop spans 14 amino acids. Germline V gene sequence: CDR1 MNHNS, CDR2 SASEGT. Unmatched junction bases numbered 5, after V lost 4 bases and J lost 4 bases. The CDR3 sequence: CASSVFSGGYEQYF. The CDR3 region has the DNA TGTGCCAGCAGTGTTTTTAGCGGGGGTTACGAGCAGTACTTC.

The chain is built from TRBV28 and TRBJ1-5, with 12 bases lining up with TRBD1. This CDR3 has 15 amino acids. The V gene end was trimmed by 5 bases and the J gene end by 5 bases; junction bases not matched to a gene: 4. Looked up from germline, CDR1 is MDHEN and CDR2 is SYDVKM. The CDR3 DNA follows: TGTGCCAGCAGTGACGGGACAGGGGGCTATCAGCCCCAGCATTTT. This encodes CASSDGTGGYQPQHF.

The V and J genes are TRBV7-2 and TRBJ2-7; 7 nucleotides match TRBD2. The trim removed 0 bases at V and 0 bases at J, leaving 8 bases unmatched. This CDR3 spans 17 amino acids. Germline V gene data show CDR1 as SGHTA and CDR2 as FQGNSA. CDR3 protein: CASSLAGGTAPSYEQYF. The CDR3 coding sequence is TGTGCCAGCAGCTTAGCCGGGGGGACCGCCCCCTCCTACGAGCAGTACTTC.

The chain joins TRBV18 to TRBJ1-4, with D perhaps TRBD1 (5 bases). V lost 2 bases and J lost 4, with 11 bases in between. Per the germline V gene, CDR1 is KGHSH and CDR2 is LQKENI. The CDR3 has 15 residues. The CDR3 DNA reads TGTGCCAGCTCACCAATGGTAGGGGTTAATGAAAAACTGTTTTTT. It translates to CASSPMVGVNEKLFF.

The V call is TRBV7-9, the J call TRBJ1-1, with D possibly being TRBD1 (6 bases). The CDR3 is 16 amino acids. CDR1 and CDR2 (germline): SEHNR, FQNEAQ (reference sequence). V shed 1 base and J shed 8 bases, with 20 bases lying between them. CDR3 sequence: CASSLGEGGYQPEAFF. CDR3 in DNA: TGTGCCAGCAGCTTAGGGGAGGGGGGCTACCAACCGGAAGCTTTCTTT.

V usage is TRBV7-8 and J usage is TRBJ2-1, with D possibly TRBD2 on 5 matching bases. Trimming took off 3 bases at V and 4 bases at J, with 10 bases between the two ends. Germline loops: CDR1 SGHVS, CDR2 FQNEAQ. This CDR3 is 14 amino acids long. The CDR3, as DNA: TGTGCCAGCAGCTTTCTCCGGGGTTACAATGAGCAGTTCTTC. Protein: CASSFLRGYNEQFF.

The chain is built from TRBV14 and TRBJ2-7; TRBD1 agrees at 9 bases. The germline gives CDR1 SGHDN, CDR2 FVKESK. With 3 bases clipped from V and 6 bases from J, the junction kept 15 bases outside the gene matches. The CDR3 has 17 residues. The CDR3 here is CASSQEHAGTGYSEQYF. In nucleotides, the CDR3 is TGTGCCAGCAGCCAGGAACACGCCGGGACAGGGTATTCCGAGCAGTACTTC.

V usage is TRBV27 and J usage is TRBJ1-5; D gene unclear. The CDR3 consists of 14 residues. Trimming cost V 4 bases and J 2 bases, with 9 bases left between them. CDR1 is MNHEY, CDR2 SMNVEV, per germline (reference sequence). The CDR3: CASSWTEGNQPQHF. CDR3 DNA sequence: TGTGCCAGCAGTTGGACGGAAGGCAATCAGCCCCAGCATTTT.

The gene calls are TRBV7-6 and TRBJ2-1; D remains unclear. Trimming stripped 1 base from V and 4 bases from J, with 8 bases between. CDR3 length: 14 residues. Germline V lookup: CDR1 SGHVS, CDR2 FNYEAQ. In DNA form, the CDR3 reads TGTGCCAGCAGCTTAGAGTCACGATACAATGAGCAGTTCTTC. Translated: CASSLESRYNEQFF. Together with reference TRBV7-6 and TRBJ2-1, the CDR3 gives the full variable domain: GAGVSQSPRYKVTKRGQDVALRCDPISGHVSLYWYRQALGQGPEFLTYFNYEAQQDKSGLPNDRFSAERPEGSISTLTIQRTEQRDSAMYRCASSLESRYNEQFFGPGTRLTVL.

This chain links TRBV5-1 with TRBJ2-7; D unclear. Germline CDR1 SGHRS, CDR2 YFSETQ. This CDR3 is built from 13 residues. The germline V and J ends were trimmed by 5 bases and 3 bases, with 12 bases remaining between them. CDR3 sequence (DNA): TGCGCCAGCAGAGTCGCCGGGTACTACGAGCAGTACTTC. Translated, it gives CASRVAGYYEQYF.

The genes are TRBV5-1 and TRBJ2-1; 9 positions agree with TRBD1. The J segment lost 7 bases and the V segment lost 1 base, leaving 6 bases of the junction unmatched. The CDR3 consists of 15 residues. The germline V gene encodes CDR1 SGHRS and CDR2 YFSETQ. The CDR3 bases are TGCGCCAGCAGCTTGATAGGACAGGGGCCGAATGAGCAGTTCTTC. As protein: CASSLIGQGPNEQFF.

The chain has TRBV14 and TRBJ1-1, with 9 bases lining up with TRBD1. V dropped 4 bases and J dropped 0; count of bases not matched to a gene: 9. CDR3 length equals 17 residues. The germline V gene has CDR1 SGHDN and CDR2 FVKESK. The CDR3 region is CASSLFGTGIMNTEAFF. In DNA, the CDR3 is TGTGCCAGCAGCCTGTTTGGGACAGGGATCATGAACACTGAAGCTTTCTTT.

The chain carries TRBV14 and TRBJ2-1; no firm D call. CDR3 length: 14 residues. CDR1 is SGHDN and CDR2 is FVKESK in the germline V gene. V was trimmed by 1 base and J by 6 bases, leaving 10 bases between them. CDR3 nucleotide sequence: TGTGCCAGCAGCCAAGTGTGGCCTTTCAATGAGCAGTTCTTC. This gives the protein CASSQVWPFNEQFF.

This clone appeared a single time. J is TRBJ1-5 and V is TRBV4-1; 8 bases line up with TRBD1. The CDR3 contains 15 residues. Germline assignment: CDR1 MGHRA and CDR2 YSYEKL. With V trimmed by 3 bases and J by 7 bases, 8 bases remained unmatched. The CDR3 sequence: CASSHVTGGGQPQHF. Written as DNA, the CDR3 is TGCGCCAGCAGCCACGTTACAGGGGGAGGGCAGCCCCAGCATTTT.

The V and J genes are TRBV27 and TRBJ2-1; D perhaps matches TRBD1 (5 bases). This CDR3 region has 12 residues. Trimming removed 5 bases at V and 8 bases at J, with 10 bases between. CDR1 and CDR2 from the germline V gene are MNHEY and SMNVEV (reference sequence). The CDR3 here is CASSMRQHEQFF. As DNA, the CDR3 is TGTGCCAGCAGTATGAGACAGCATGAGCAGTTCTTC.

V is TRBV6-6 and J is TRBJ2-7, with D perhaps matching TRBD1 (6 bases). Trimming stripped 2 bases from V and 6 bases from J, with 8 bases between. Germline CDR1 is MNHNY and CDR2 is SVGAGI (reference sequence). This CDR3 contains 12 residues. The CDR3, as DNA: TGTGCCAGCAGTTACCAGGGGAGCGAGCAGTACTTC. It encodes CASSYQGSEQYF.

This chain uses TRBV7-2 with TRBJ2-5, with TRBD2 as a possible D gene (6 bases). The germline CDR1 and CDR2 sequences are SGHTA and FQGNSA. The V gene lost 7 bases and the J gene lost 4 bases, with 25 bases spanning the gap. The CDR3 is 17 residues long. CDR3 in DNA: TGTGCCAGCACACCGACCTTGGAGGGGAAAGACCGAGAGACCCAGTACTTC. It translates to CASTPTLEGKDRETQYF.

The chain has TRBV7-9 and TRBJ2-1; maybe TRBD2 (7 bases). V gave up 5 bases and J gave up 7 bases, with 12 bases separating them. Germline lookup yields CDR1 SEHNR and CDR2 FQNEAQ (reference sequence). The CDR3 runs 13 residues. CDR3 sequence (DNA): TGTGCCAGCAGCCCCGGGGGGCGGAATGAGCAGTTCTTC. Encoded protein: CASSPGGRNEQFF.

This chain joins TRBV10-2 and TRBJ2-3; TRBD2 agrees at 11 bases. V was clipped by 6 bases and J by 1 base; unmatched bases: 3. The CDR3 loop spans 15 amino acids. Germline lookup yields CDR1 WSHSY and CDR2 SAAADI. The CDR3 nucleotides read TGCGCCAGCAGGACTAGCGGGACGGGCACAGATACGCAGTATTTT. Its protein is CASRTSGTGTDTQYF.